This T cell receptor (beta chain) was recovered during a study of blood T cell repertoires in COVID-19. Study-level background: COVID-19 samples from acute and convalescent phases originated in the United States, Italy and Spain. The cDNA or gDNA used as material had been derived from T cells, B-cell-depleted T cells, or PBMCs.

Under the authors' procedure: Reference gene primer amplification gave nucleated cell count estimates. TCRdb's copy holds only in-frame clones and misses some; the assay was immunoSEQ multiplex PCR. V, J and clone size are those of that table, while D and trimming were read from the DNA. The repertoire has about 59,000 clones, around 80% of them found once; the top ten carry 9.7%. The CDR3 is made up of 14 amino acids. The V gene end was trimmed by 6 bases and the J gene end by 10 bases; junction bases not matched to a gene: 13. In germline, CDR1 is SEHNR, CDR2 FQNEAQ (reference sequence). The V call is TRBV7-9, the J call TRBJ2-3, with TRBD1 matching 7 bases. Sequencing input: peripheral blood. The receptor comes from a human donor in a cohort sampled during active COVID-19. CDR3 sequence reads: CASRQPDRDLPQYF. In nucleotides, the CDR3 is TGTGCCAGCAGACAACCCGACAGGGACCTCCCGCAGTATTTT.